The clone carrying this T cell receptor beta chain was counted only a few times. The source of the sample is a study of T cell changes during pregnancy in multiple sclerosis. The CDR3 spans 14 residues. The ends were cut back, 5 bases at V and 4 bases at J, with 14 bases in the middle. Germline CDR1 reads LGHNT; CDR2 reads FRNRAP. Data came from immunoSEQ multiplex PCR; TCRdb stores just in-frame clones and leaves some out. The data show some 130,000 clones, with 96% seen just once and 0.44% held by the top ten. The chain is built from TRBV12-5 and TRBJ1-2; a possible D gene is TRBD1 (5 bases). The sample in question was peripheral blood, obtained after pregnancy. This clonotype was obtained from a female donor with multiple sclerosis, enrolled in a pregnancy study. The CDR3 nucleotides read TGTGCTAGTGGTATAGACAGAACCGGCTATGGCTACACCTTC. Protein: CASGIDRTGYGYTF. The variable domain in full, completed from reference TRBV12-5 and TRBJ1-2, reads DARVTQTPRHKVTEMGQEVTMRCQPILGHNTVFWYRQTMMQGLELLAYFRNRAPLDDSGMPKDRFSAEMPDATLATLKIQPSEPRDSAVYFCASGIDRTGYGYTFGSGTRLTVV.